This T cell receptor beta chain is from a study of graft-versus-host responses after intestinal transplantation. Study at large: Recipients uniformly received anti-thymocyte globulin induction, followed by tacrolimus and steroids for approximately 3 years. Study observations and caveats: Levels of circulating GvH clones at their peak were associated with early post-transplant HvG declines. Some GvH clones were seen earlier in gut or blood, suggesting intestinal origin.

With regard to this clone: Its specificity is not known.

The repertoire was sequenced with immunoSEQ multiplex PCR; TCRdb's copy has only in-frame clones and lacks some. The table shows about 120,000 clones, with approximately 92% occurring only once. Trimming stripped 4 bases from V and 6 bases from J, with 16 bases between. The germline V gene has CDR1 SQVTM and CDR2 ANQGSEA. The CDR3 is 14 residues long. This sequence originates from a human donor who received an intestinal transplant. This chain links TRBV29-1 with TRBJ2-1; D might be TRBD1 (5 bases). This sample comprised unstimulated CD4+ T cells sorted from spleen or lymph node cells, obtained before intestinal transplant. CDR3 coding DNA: TGCAGCGTTGCCACAGGACCTCTGATCAATGAGCAGTTCTTC. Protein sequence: CSVATGPLINEQFF.